These 28 T cell receptor beta chains came from one sample sequenced in a study of shared clonotypes between healthy human individuals. Produced via immunoSEQ multiplex PCR; TCRdb's table is partial and in-frame only. The data show just over 2,000,000 clones, 90% to 95% seen once. The sequencing input was naive CD4+ T cells sorted from blood. The subset was: CD45RA+ positively selected. These receptors were obtained from a man between 18 and 29 years old in good health.

The CDR3 sequence is CASSLGRPEETQYF. The CDR3 DNA reads TGTGCCAGCAGCTTAGGGCGGCCTGAGGAGACCCAGTACTTC. J is TRBJ2-5 and V is TRBV5-6; no firm D call. V lost 2 bases, J lost 5 bases, and 13 bases lay in between. Per the germline V gene, CDR1 is SGHDT and CDR2 is YYEEEE. The CDR3 consists of 14 residues.

The sample holds a few counts of this clone. The chain carries TRBV5-1 and TRBJ2-5; a possible D gene is TRBD1 (6 bases). Germline V gene lookup returns CDR1 SGHRS and CDR2 YFSETQ. Trimming removed 4 bases at V and 1 base at J, with 8 bases between. There are 13 residues in the CDR3. CDR3 residues: CASSRDTQETQYF. CDR3 sequence (DNA): TGCGCCAGCAGCCGGGACACCCAAGAGACCCAGTACTTC.

The V gene is TRBV5-6, the J gene TRBJ2-7; possible D gene TRBD1, 6 bases. Germline CDR1 SGHDT, CDR2 YYEEEE. The V gene lost 4 bases and the J gene lost 3 bases, with 8 bases spanning the gap. This CDR3 is built from 12 residues. DNA for the CDR3: TGTGCCAGCAGCGTGGACAGCTACGAGCAGTACTTC. Its translation is CASSVDSYEQYF.

J is TRBJ1-4 and V is TRBV9; 10 bases fit TRBD1. Germline CDR1 SGDLS, CDR2 YYNGEE. V shed 2 bases and J 6 bases; nucleotides not matched to a gene: 4. There are 15 residues in the CDR3. The CDR3 region is CASSVGTGADEKLFF. For the CDR3, the DNA is TGTGCCAGCAGCGTGGGGACAGGGGCGGATGAAAAACTGTTTTTT.

The chain recombines TRBV6-6 with TRBJ2-2; a possible D gene is TRBD1 (5 bases). CDR3 size: 13 residues. The germline CDR1 and CDR2 sequences are MNHNY and SVGAGI (reference sequence). V lost 2 bases to trimming and J lost 7 bases, with 8 bases between them. Written as DNA, the CDR3 is TGTGCCAGCAGTTACCGGACACTCGGGGAGCTGTTTTTT. Protein sequence: CASSYRTLGELFF.

This clone came up once. The same CDR3 can be traced to other DNA sequences in this sample. The chain recombines TRBV7-2 with TRBJ1-3; TRBD1 matches at 9 bases. Germline values: CDR1 SGHTA, CDR2 FQGNSA. V shed 3 bases, J shed 4 bases, and the junction held 1 base outside the gene matches. The CDR3 length is 14 residues. CDR3 in amino acids: CASSLGTGGNTIYF. The CDR3 DNA is TGTGCCAGCAGCTTGGGGACAGGGGGAAACACCATATATTTT.

The chain carries TRBV5-1 and TRBJ1-1; 9 bases line up with TRBD1. The V gene's germline CDR1 is SGHRS and CDR2 YFSETQ. The CDR3 loop spans 15 amino acids. The V segment lost 5 bases and the J segment 5 bases; nucleotides outside the gene matches: 10. The CDR3 spells CASSGQGTGGTEAFF. The CDR3 coding sequence is TGCGCCAGCAGTGGACAGGGGACGGGCGGGACTGAAGCTTTCTTT.

The table lists this clone with a count of one. The rearrangement links TRBV30 to TRBJ1-1; D remains unclear. Germline-derived CDR1 and CDR2 are GTSNPN and SVGIG (reference sequence). Trimming removed 0 bases from V and 0 bases from J, with 11 bases in between. The CDR3 runs to 15 residues. The CDR3 DNA sequence: TGTGCCTGGAGTGTACCGGACGTCTTGAACACTGAAGCTTTCTTT. It translates to CAWSVPDVLNTEAFF.

The chain links TRBV6-6 to TRBJ2-4; TRBD2 might be the D (5 bases). Trimming stripped 4 bases from V and 0 bases from J, with 13 bases between. The CDR3 spans 16 residues. CDR1 MNHNY and CDR2 SVGAGI come from the germline V gene (reference sequence). CDR3 sequence reads: CASSSVGVSAKNIQYF. For the CDR3, the DNA is TGTGCCAGCAGTTCGGTGGGAGTTTCAGCCAAAAACATTCAGTACTTC.

V usage is TRBV30 and J usage is TRBJ1-2; a weak D match, TRBD1 (5 bases). The germline V gene encodes CDR1 GTSNPN and CDR2 SVGIG (reference sequence). The germline V and J ends were trimmed by 4 bases and 3 bases, with 27 bases remaining between them. The CDR3 runs 18 residues. The CDR3 region is CAWKPHQGDAFSDYGYTF. The CDR3 DNA is TGTGCCTGGAAACCACACCAGGGAGATGCTTTTTCGGACTATGGCTACACCTTC.

This clone occurred once. V is TRBV6-5 and J is TRBJ2-7; D possibly corresponds to TRBD1 (5 bases). The CDR3 length is 13 residues. The germline V gene has CDR1 MNHEY and CDR2 SVGAGI. The germline V and J ends were trimmed by 4 bases and 6 bases, with 13 bases remaining between them. The CDR3 loop is CASSSAGSGEQYF. As DNA, the CDR3 is TGTGCCAGCAGTTCCGCAGGGTCGGGCGAGCAGTACTTC.

The CDR3 DNA reads TGTGCCAGCAGCCTATGGACTAGCGGGAGTGTGGATGAGCAGTTCTTC. Translation: CASSLWTSGSVDEQFF. The V call is TRBV2, the J call TRBJ2-1; TRBD2 matches at 13 bases. The CDR3 is 16 amino acids. Unmatched junction bases numbered 10, after V lost 6 bases and J lost 8 bases. Germline loops: CDR1 SNHLY, CDR2 FYNNEI.

The rearrangement joins TRBV27 to TRBJ1-1, with 11 bases aligning to TRBD1. With 4 bases clipped from V and 5 bases from J, the junction kept 6 bases outside the gene matches. Germline CDR1 and CDR2: MNHEY and SMNVEV (reference sequence). The CDR3 loop spans 15 amino acids. CDR3 DNA: TGTGCCAGCAGTTCCTTGGGACAGGGGGGGACTGAAGCTTTCTTT. This translates into CASSSLGQGGTEAFF.

V and J are TRBV7-9 and TRBJ1-3; D perhaps matches TRBD1 (5 bases). The CDR3 length is 16 residues. Per the germline V gene, CDR1 is SEHNR and CDR2 is FQNEAQ (reference sequence). V was shortened by 4 bases and J by 1 base, with 14 bases between the two germline ends. The chain's CDR3 is CASSSGSAGSGNTIYF. CDR3 bases: TGTGCCAGCAGCTCAGGGTCTGCCGGTTCTGGAAACACCATATATTTT.

V gene TRBV4-3 combines with J gene TRBJ2-7; TRBD2 matches 8 bases. CDR3 size: 16 residues. Germline CDR1 and CDR2: LGHNA and YSLEER. With V trimmed by 4 bases and J by 0 bases, 8 bases remained unmatched. The CDR3 DNA reads TGCGCCAGCAGCCGACTACTAGCGGAGGACTCCTACGAGCAGTACTTC. Translating gives CASSRLLAEDSYEQYF.

This clone was observed a single time. The J gene is TRBJ2-5, the V gene TRBV2; D not resolved. Germline V gene sequence: CDR1 SNHLY, CDR2 FYNNEI. The CDR3 sequence is 14 residues long. The V and J ends lost 4 bases and 5 bases respectively, with 14 bases between them. The DNA of the CDR3 is TGTGCCAGCAGTGTTAACCTCCCGAGGGAGACCCAGTACTTC. It yields the protein CASSVNLPRETQYF.

V and J are TRBV6-1 and TRBJ1-1, with TRBD1 matching over 8 bases. The CDR3 is 15 amino acids. Losses at the gene ends were 7 bases for V and 4 bases for J; bases not matched to a gene: 11. The germline gives CDR1 MNHNS, CDR2 SASEGT. The CDR3 DNA is TGTGCCAGCACCCGGACAGGGAACTCTGTCACTGAAGCTTTCTTT. Residues: CASTRTGNSVTEAFF.

This clone is a singleton in its sample. This chain connects TRBV2 to TRBJ2-5; TRBD2 matches at 11 bases. Trimming at V came to 5 bases and at J to 4 bases, leaving 6 bases not matched to a gene. This CDR3 is 15 amino acids long. The germline V gene encodes CDR1 SNHLY and CDR2 FYNNEI. CDR3 coding DNA: TGTGCCAGCAGTTCACTAGCGGGAGTAGGAGAGACCCAGTACTTC. Translation: CASSSLAGVGETQYF.

About this clone: Distinct nucleotide sequences in the sample also encode this CDR3. The V gene is TRBV7-2, the J gene TRBJ2-1; D is perhaps TRBD1 (6 bases). Trimming pared 5 bases from V and 0 bases from J, leaving 11 bases between. CDR1 and CDR2 (germline): SGHTA, FQGNSA. The CDR3 totals 15 residues. CDR3 coding DNA: TGTGCCAGCAGCCTGGACAGAGGCTCCTACAATGAGCAGTTCTTC. Its translation is CASSLDRGSYNEQFF.

The chain recombines TRBV13 with TRBJ2-5; 12 bases are shared with TRBD2. Trimming cost V 5 bases and J 3 bases; bases outside gene matches: 1. The CDR3 spans 14 residues. The germline V gene encodes CDR1 PRHDT and CDR2 FYEKMQ (reference sequence). The CDR3 DNA follows: TGTGCCAGCAGCCGACTAGCGGGGGAAGAGACCCAGTACTTC. Protein: CASSRLAGEETQYF.

This chain joins TRBV19 and TRBJ1-1, with D possibly being TRBD1 (6 bases). The V end lost 4 bases, the J end lost 0 bases, and 12 bases lay between the germline ends. This CDR3 region has 15 residues. Germline CDR1 reads LNHDA; CDR2 reads SQIVND (reference sequence). As DNA, the CDR3 is TGTGCCAGTAGTAGGAGGGGGGATCTGAACACTGAAGCTTTCTTT. Protein sequence: CASSRRGDLNTEAFF.

This chain joins TRBV28 and TRBJ2-5; D is perhaps TRBD2 (5 bases). This CDR3 spans 12 amino acids. With 2 bases removed from V and 5 bases from J, the gap between germline ends came to 6 bases. From germline, CDR1 is MDHEN and CDR2 SYDVKM. CDR3 residues: CASSLREETQYF. The CDR3 nucleotides read TGTGCCAGCAGTTTAAGGGAGGAGACCCAGTACTTC.

This clone was detected only once. At one of its ends the junction is not consistent with the germline gene, which may arise from a read error. The chain has TRBV7-7 and TRBJ1-4; a possible D gene is TRBD1 (6 bases). The CDR3 covers 19 residues. Germline V CDR1 and CDR2: SSHAT, FNYEAQ (reference sequence). The CDR3 sequence is CASSPSRRTDLLKGEKLFF. CDR3 sequence (DNA): TGTGCTAGCAGCCCCAGTCGTAGGACAGATCTCCTTAAGGGTGAAAAACTGTTTTTT. The whole variable domain, remainder taken from reference TRBV7-7 and TRBJ1-4, is GAGVSQSPRYKVTKRGQDVTLRCDPISSHATLYWYQQALGQGPEFLTYFNYEAQPDKSGLPSDRFSAERPEGSISTLTIQRTEQRDSAMYRCASSPSRRTDLLKGEKLFFGSGTQLSVL.

The V and J genes are TRBV6-1 and TRBJ2-7; possibly TRBD2 for D (5 bases). Germline CDR1 and CDR2: MNHNS and SASEGT. V was cut by 6 bases and J by 0 bases, with 15 bases left in between. The CDR3 contains 15 residues. CDR3 in amino acids: CASSPARVSSYEQYF. CDR3 nucleotides: TGTGCCAGCAGCCCCGCGAGGGTCTCCTCCTACGAGCAGTACTTC.

The gene calls are TRBV30 and TRBJ2-7; the D is unclear. The CDR3 length is 15 residues. The V and J ends lost 4 bases and 2 bases respectively, with 18 bases between them. Germline CDR1 reads GTSNPN; CDR2 reads SVGIG (reference sequence). The DNA of the CDR3 is TGTGCCTGGACCGGAAGCTATACCATTACCTACGAGCAGTACTTC. Translated, it gives CAWTGSYTITYEQYF.

For this clone: Other DNA sequences in this sample translate to the same CDR3. The rearrangement joins TRBV5-1 to TRBJ2-1; a weak D match, TRBD2 (6 bases). Per germline, CDR1 SGHRS and CDR2 YFSETQ. Trimming took 2 bases from V and 0 from J, leaving 9 bases between them. This CDR3 is 15 amino acids long. The CDR3 DNA sequence: TGCGCCAGCAGCTTAGTCGGGGGCTCCTACAATGAGCAGTTCTTC. It yields the protein CASSLVGGSYNEQFF.

The rearrangement joins TRBV6-1 to TRBJ2-1; D is ambiguous. Germline loops: CDR1 MNHNS, CDR2 SASEGT. The CDR3 totals 15 residues. Trimming shortened V by 6 bases and J by 3 bases, and 15 bases separated the two germline ends. The CDR3 nucleotides are TGTGCCAGCAGCCCCAGCGAGGCTGGCTACAATGAGCAGTTCTTC. It codes for CASSPSEAGYNEQFF.

The chain couples TRBV7-2 to TRBJ2-5; 8 bases align to TRBD2. The ends lost 7 bases at V and 4 bases at J; junction bases unmatched: 8. The CDR3 totals 14 residues. The germline V gene encodes CDR1 SGHTA and CDR2 FQGNSA. In DNA, the CDR3 is TGTGCCAGCACGTCTAGCGGGTTAACAGAGACCCAGTACTTC. It encodes CASTSSGLTETQYF.